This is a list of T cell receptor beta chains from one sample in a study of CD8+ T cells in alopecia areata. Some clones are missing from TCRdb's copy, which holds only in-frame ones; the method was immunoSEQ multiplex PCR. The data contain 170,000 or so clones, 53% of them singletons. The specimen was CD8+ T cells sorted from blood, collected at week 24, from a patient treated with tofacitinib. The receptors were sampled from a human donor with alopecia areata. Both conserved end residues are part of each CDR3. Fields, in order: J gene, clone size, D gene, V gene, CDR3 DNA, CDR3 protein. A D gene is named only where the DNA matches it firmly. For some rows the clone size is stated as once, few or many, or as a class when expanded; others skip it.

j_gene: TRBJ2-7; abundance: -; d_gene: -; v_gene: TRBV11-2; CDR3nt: TGTGCCAGCAGCTTAGCCGGGGACTACGAGCAGTACTTC; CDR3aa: CASSLAGDYEQYF
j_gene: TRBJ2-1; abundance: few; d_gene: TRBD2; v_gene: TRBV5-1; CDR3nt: TGCGCCAGCAGCTCCGGGACTAGGGAGGACCGGGAGCAGTTCTTC; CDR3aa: CASSSGTREDREQFF
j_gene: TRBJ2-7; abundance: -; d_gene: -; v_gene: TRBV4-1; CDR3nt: TGCGCCAGCAGCCAAGAGGGCGGTACCTACGAGCAGTACTTC; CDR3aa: CASSQEGGTYEQYF
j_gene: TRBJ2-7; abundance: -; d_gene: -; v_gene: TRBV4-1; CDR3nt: TGCGCCAGCAGCCATACACAGGCAAGCTACGAGCAGTACTTC; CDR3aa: CASSHTQASYEQYF
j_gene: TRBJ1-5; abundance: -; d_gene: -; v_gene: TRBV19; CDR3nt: TGTGCCAGTAGTATAGTCGGGGGGACGGAGCCCCAGCATTTT; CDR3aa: CASSIVGGTEPQHF
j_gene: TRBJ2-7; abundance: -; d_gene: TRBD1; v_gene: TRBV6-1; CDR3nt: TGTGCCAGCAGTGTCGGGTTCCGGGACAGATCCTACGAGCAGTACTTC; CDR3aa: CASSVGFRDRSYEQYF
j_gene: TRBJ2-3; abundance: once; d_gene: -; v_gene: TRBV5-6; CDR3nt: TGTGCCAGCAGCTTGGAACGTCCTAGCACAGATACGCAGTATTTT; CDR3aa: CASSLERPSTDTQYF
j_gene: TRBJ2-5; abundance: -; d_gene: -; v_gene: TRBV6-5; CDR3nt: TGTGCCAGCAGTTACTCCGTCGAGCAGACCCAGTACTTC; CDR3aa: CASSYSVEQTQYF
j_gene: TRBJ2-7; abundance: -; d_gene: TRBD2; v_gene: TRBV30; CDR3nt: TGTGCCTGGTCAACCGGGACTAGAGCCTACGAGCAGTACTTC; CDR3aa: CAWSTGTRAYEQYF
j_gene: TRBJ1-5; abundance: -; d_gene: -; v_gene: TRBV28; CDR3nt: TGTGCCAGCAGCCAGAGACAGGTCCATCAGCCCCAGCATTTT; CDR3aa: CASSQRQVHQPQHF
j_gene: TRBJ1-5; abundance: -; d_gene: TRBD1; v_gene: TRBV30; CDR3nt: TGTGCCTGGAGCGGGACAGGGGTTAATCAGCCCCAGCATTTT; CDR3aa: CAWSGTGVNQPQHF
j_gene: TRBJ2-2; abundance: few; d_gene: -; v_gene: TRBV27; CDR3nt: TGTGCCAGCAGTTTATCAGCGGACATCGCGGTCGGGGAGCTGTTTTTT; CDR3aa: CASSLSADIAVGELFF
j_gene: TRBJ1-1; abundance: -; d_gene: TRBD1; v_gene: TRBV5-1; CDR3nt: TGCGCCAGCAGCACCGGGACAGGGGGTCGGACTGAAGCTTTCTTT; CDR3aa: CASSTGTGGRTEAFF
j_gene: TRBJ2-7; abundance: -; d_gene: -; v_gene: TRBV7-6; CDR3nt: TGTGCCAGCAGCTTAGGGATACCGGGCCAGAGCTCCTACGAGCAGTACTTC; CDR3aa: CASSLGIPGQSSYEQYF
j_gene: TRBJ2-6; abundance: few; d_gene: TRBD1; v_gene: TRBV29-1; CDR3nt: TGCAGCGTTGTAGGGAGTGTGGGGACAGGGCATTCCTCTGGGGCCAACGTCCTGACTTTC; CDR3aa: CSVVGSVGTGHSSGANVLTF
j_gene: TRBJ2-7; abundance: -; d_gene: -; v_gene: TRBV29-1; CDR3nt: TGCAGCGTATTAACCCCCGGGACGATAACCTACGAGCAGTACTTC; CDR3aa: CSVLTPGTITYEQYF
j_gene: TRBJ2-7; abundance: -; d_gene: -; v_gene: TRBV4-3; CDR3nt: TGCGCCAGCAGCCAAGACAAGCAGGAGCAGTACTTC; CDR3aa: CASSQDKQEQYF
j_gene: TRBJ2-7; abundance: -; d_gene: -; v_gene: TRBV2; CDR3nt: TGTGCCAGCAGTGAAGGTAGGACGGGTTCCTACGAGCAGTACTTC; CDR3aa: CASSEGRTGSYEQYF
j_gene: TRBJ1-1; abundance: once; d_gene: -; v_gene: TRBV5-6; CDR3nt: TGTGCCAGCAGCTTGGACAGAACTGAAGCTTTCTTT; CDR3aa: CASSLDRTEAFF
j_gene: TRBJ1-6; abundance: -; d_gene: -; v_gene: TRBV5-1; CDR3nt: TGCGCCAGCAGCCGCGGGTCAGACCTTTATAATTCACCCCTCCACTTT; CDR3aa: CASSRGSDLYNSPLHF
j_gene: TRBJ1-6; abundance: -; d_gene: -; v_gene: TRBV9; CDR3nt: TGTGCCAGCAGCGTAGAACAGGGTAATTCACCCCTCCACTTT; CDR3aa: CASSVEQGNSPLHF
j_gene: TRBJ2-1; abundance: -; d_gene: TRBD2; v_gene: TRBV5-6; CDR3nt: TGTGCCAGCAGCCTGACTAGCATCAATGAGCAGTTCTTC; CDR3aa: CASSLTSINEQFF
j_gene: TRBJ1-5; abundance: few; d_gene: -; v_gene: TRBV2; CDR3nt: TGTGCCAGCAGTATCAGAAATCAGCCCCAGCATTTT; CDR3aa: CASSIRNQPQHF
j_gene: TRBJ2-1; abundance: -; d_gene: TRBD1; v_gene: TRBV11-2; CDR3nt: TGTGCCAGCAGCTCGGGACAGGGAGATGAGCAGTTCTTC; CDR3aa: CASSSGQGDEQFF
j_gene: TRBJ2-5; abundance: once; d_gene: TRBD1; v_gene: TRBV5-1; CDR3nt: TGCGCCAGCAGCTTGCGTGGACAGGGGTCGGAGACCCAGTACTTC; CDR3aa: CASSLRGQGSETQYF
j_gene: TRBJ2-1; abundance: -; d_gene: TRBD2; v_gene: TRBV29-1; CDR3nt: TGCAGCGTTGGACTAGCGGGGGGGAATGAGCAGTTCTTC; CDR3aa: CSVGLAGGNEQFF
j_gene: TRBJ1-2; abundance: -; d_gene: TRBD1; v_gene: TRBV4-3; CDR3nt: TGCGCCAGCAGCCAAGAAGTGGACAGGGTACTAACTAACTATGGCTACACCTTC; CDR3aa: CASSQEVDRVLTNYGYTF
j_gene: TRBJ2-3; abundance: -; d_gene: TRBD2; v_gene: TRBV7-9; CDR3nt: TGTGCCAGCAGCACCACTAGCGGGGGGACAGATACGCAGTATTTT; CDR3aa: CASSTTSGGTDTQYF
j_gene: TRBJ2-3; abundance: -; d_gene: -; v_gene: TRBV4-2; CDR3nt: TGTGCCAGCAGCCCTTCGGGTCGCGGCACAGATACGCAGTATTTT; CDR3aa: CASSPSGRGTDTQYF
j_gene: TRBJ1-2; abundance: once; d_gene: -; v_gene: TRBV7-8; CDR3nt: TGTGCCAGCAGCCCCGCTTTGGGACAACTCTATGGCTACACCTTC; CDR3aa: CASSPALGQLYGYTF
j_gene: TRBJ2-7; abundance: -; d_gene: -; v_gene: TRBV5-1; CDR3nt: TGCGCCAGCAGCTCGGGCGGCGTCGAGCAGTACTTC; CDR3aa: CASSSGGVEQYF